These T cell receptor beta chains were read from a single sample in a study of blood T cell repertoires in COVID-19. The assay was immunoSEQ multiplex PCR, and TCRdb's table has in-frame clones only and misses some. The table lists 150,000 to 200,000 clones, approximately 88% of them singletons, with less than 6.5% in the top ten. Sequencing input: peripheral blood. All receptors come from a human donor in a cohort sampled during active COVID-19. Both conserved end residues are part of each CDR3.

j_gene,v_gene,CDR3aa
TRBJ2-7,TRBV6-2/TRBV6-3,CASSYLASGGTLSYEQYF
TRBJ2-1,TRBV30,CAWSGLAGASGNEQFF
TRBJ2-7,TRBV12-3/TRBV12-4,CASRVGTSYEQYF
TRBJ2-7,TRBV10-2,CASRRRGSYEQYF
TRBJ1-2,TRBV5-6,CASSFPDTNYGYTF
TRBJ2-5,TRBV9,CASSGGGVYQETQYF
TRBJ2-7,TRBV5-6,CASSRAGYF
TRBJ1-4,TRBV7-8,CASSLLAGTGLNEKLFF
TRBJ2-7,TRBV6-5,CASRGTGGQYF
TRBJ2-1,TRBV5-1,CASSLAGGPSSYNEQFF
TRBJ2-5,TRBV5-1,CASSFALTGPQETQYF
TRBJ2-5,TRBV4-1,CASSQGGDQYF
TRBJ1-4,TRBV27,CASSLSAGLVEKLFF
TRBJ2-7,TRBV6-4,CASTSLLSEQYF
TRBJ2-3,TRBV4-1,CASSQDHGSAGGVYTDTQYF
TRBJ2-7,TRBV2,CASSEASGIYEQYF
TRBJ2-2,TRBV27,CASRVAGYTGELFF
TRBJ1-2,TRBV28,CASSLQGKSDYGYTF
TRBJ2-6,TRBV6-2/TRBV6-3,CASSLRGREPSGANVLTF
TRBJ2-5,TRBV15,CATGQGRTETQYF
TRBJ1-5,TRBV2,CASRAGQGRDQPQHF
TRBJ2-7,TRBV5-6,CASSTGTGIVEQYF
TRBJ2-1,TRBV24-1,CATSPFPYNEQFF
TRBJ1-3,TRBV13,CASSPAVGNTIYF
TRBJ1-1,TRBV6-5,CASSFGDTEAFF
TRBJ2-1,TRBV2,CAVDSYNEQFF
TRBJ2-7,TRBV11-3,CASSLLAGIWYEQYF
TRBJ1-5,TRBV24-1,CATSDLLQGSNQPQHF
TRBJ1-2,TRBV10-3,CATRQGANYGYTF
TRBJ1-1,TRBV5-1,CASSLAQQGGHTEAFF
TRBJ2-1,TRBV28,CASSSLGTSGPRAEQFF
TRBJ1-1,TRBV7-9,CASSLRLAEAFF
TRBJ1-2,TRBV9,CASSQRAGAGYTF
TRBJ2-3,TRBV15,CATSRGSGRGLGGTDTQYF
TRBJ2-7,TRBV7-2,CASSPGVLTLDEQYF
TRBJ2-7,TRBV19,CASSATGSSYEQYF
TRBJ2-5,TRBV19,CASSIGLGQETQYF
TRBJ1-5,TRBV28,CASRQGNQPQHF
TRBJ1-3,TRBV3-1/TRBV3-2,CASSQVGVGNTIYF
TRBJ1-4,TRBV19,CASSIQGSGNEKLFF